The sequence of this T cell receptor (beta chain) was determined in a study of cytomegalovirus exposure and HLA in healthy donors. To note about this clone: Its antigen is not identified.

60 Vbeta and 13 Jbeta primers were used in PCR. This table comes from immunoSEQ multiplex PCR, and its TCRdb copy is limited to in-frame clones, with some not included. Among around 140,000 clones listed, around 86% were seen once. Regarding the study as a whole: About 87% or about 30% of the time was how often most TCR beta V segments were productive, according to an earlier analysis. Available immune exposure information covered CMV serostatus only.

With V trimmed by 4 bases and J by 7 bases, 13 bases remained unmatched. The length of the CDR3 is 17 residues. Germline CDR1 SGHVS, CDR2 FNYEAQ. This chain uses TRBV7-6 with TRBJ2-1, with 10 bases matching TRBD2. Material: PBMCs. This TCR was sampled from a woman aged 50 to 60 in good health and CMV-seropositive. CDR3 sequence reads: CASSYLAGESSGNEQFF. The CDR3 nucleotides read TGTGCCAGCAGCTACCTAGCGGGAGAGTCCTCCGGGAATGAGCAGTTCTTC.